The clone carrying this T cell receptor beta chain was seen a single time. The data stem from a study of blood T cell repertoires in COVID-19. Overall study context: From the United States, Italy and Spain came samples of acute and convalescent COVID-19. Sources were T cells, B-cell-depleted T cells, or PBMCs; the material itself was cDNA or gDNA.

In the authors' workflow: Estimated nucleated cell counts came from reference gene primer amplification. Repertoires were generated with immunoSEQ multiplex PCR, while TCRdb's copy carries only in-frame clones and drops some. Clonal size and the V and J genes are those of that table, whereas D and trimming came from the DNA. The sample has just under 150,000 clones; 70% to 90% are singletons. V shed 2 bases, J shed 0 bases, and the junction held 2 bases outside the gene matches. The CDR3 is 15 amino acids. CDR1 is SEHNR and CDR2 is FQNEAQ in the germline V gene (reference sequence). This sequence joins TRBV7-9 and TRBJ2-3; 7 nucleotides align to TRBD1. Sequenced sample: peripheral blood. The clonotype comes from a human donor with acute or convalescent COVID-19. The donor label of this sample is uncertain. CDR3 region: CASSLKGQSTDTQYF. As DNA, the CDR3 is TGTGCCAGCAGCTTAAAGGGACAGAGCACAGATACGCAGTATTTT.